A selection of T cell receptor beta chains follows, all from one sample in a study of beta chain features in type 1 diabetes. The protocol was immunoSEQ multiplex PCR, while the TCRdb copy is restricted to in-frame clones and leaves out a portion. The repertoire has about 370,000 clones, 8.5% to 10% of them found once; the top ten carry 0.45% to 0.65%. Sequenced: central memory CD4+ T cells from blood. These receptors all stem from a man aged 25 to 40 with type 1 diabetes. CDR3s include the opening cysteine and the closing phenylalanine or tryptophan. Not every row has a clone size; where given, it reads once, few, many or a size class.

V: TRBV18
size: few
CDR3: CASSRGIDGISEQFF

V: TRBV28
size: NA
CDR3: CASSPLSRLYNEQFF

V: TRBV28
size: many
CDR3: CASSFRRDEQFF

V: TRBV18
size: few
CDR3: CASSPTALDTEAFF

V: TRBV11-2
size: few
CDR3: CASSPSNSPQFF

V: TRBV28
size: few
CDR3: CASSSLAGGPVNEQFF

V: TRBV4-3
size: few
CDR3: CASSPGGGRETQYF

V: TRBV7-6
size: NA
CDR3: CASSFRGENQPQHF

V: TRBV7-7
size: NA
CDR3: CASSASPGLRGGETQYF

V: TRBV28
size: many
CDR3: CASRRLVSGELFF

V: TRBV7-8
size: few
CDR3: CASSLEFWGNEQFF

V: TRBV5-1
size: NA
CDR3: CASSLGGTSGDNEQFF

V: TRBV28
size: few
CDR3: CASRTGGFRHGYTF

V: TRBV13
size: NA
CDR3: CASSPRAGTDTEAFF

V: TRBV23-1
size: NA
CDR3: CASSQDFSGGSTDTQYF

V: TRBV7-2
size: few
CDR3: CASSLVLGSSYEQYF

V: TRBV25-1
size: NA
CDR3: CASSEWSGYEKLFF

V: TRBV14
size: few
CDR3: CASSQGGLAGADTQYF